This T cell receptor beta chain comes out of a study of beta chain features in type 1 diabetes. The entirety of the isolated RNA underwent reverse transcription, so expressed TCRB transcripts were sequenced. For naive, central memory and regulatory T cell samples, reads averaged around 3.8 million. Only in-frame clones appear in the TCRdb table, and some are missing; sequencing was by immunoSEQ multiplex PCR. The sample includes 850,000 to 900,000 clones, about a sixth of them seen just once. Study observations and caveats: Sampled from patients, naive, central memory and Treg TCRB repertoires appeared more similar than those sampled from healthy donors.

This clone was recorded a few times. What it recognizes is unknown. The origin of this receptor is a woman between 18 and 30 years old in good health. The sample comprised naive CD4+ T cells from blood.

This CDR3 is CASSPQSGQGAYEQYF. The CDR3 nucleotides read TGTGCCAGCTCACCACAGTCGGGACAGGGGGCCTACGAGCAGTACTTC. The chain links TRBV18 to TRBJ2-7; the match to TRBD1 covers 11 bases. V was clipped by 1 base and J by 2 bases; unmatched bases: 4. The germline CDR1 and CDR2 sequences are KGHSH and LQKENI. The CDR3 is 16 amino acids.